This is a list of T cell receptor beta chains from one sample in a study of blood T cells in healthy people across ages. TCRdb re-called the 5' RACE reads through MiXCR, storing one row per CDR3 protein. There are more than 600,000 distinct CDR3 sequences in the sample; around a quarter occur only once, and 9% to 9.5% lies in the top ten. These data were likewise used in another study, on T cells of mothers and their children.

Specimen: blood. The receptors shown here come from a boy aged 10-17 years in good health. CDR3s include the opening cysteine and the closing phenylalanine or tryptophan. D genes are given only for firm matches. The size entry is marked missing in some rows and otherwise reads once, few, many or a size class.

D gene: TRBD1
V gene: TRBV20-1
J gene: TRBJ2-7
clone size: few
CDR3 protein: CSASDRVAGYEQYF
CDR3 DNA: TGCAGTGCTTCCGACAGGGTCGCGGGCTACGAGCAGTACTTC

D gene: -
V gene: TRBV29-1
J gene: TRBJ2-7
clone size: few
CDR3 protein: CSVEVGDEQYF
CDR3 DNA: TGCAGCGTTGAAGTGGGAGACGAGCAGTACTTC

D gene: TRBD1
V gene: TRBV4-2
J gene: TRBJ1-2
clone size: few
CDR3 protein: CASSQDRFQGEYTGYTF
CDR3 DNA: TGTGCCAGCAGCCAAGATCGATTCCAGGGGGAATATACTGGCTACACCTTC

D gene: -
V gene: TRBV28
J gene: TRBJ2-7
clone size: -
CDR3 protein: CATKIPGSSYEQYF
CDR3 DNA: TGTGCCACCAAGATACCCGGGAGCTCCTACGAGCAGTACTTC

D gene: -
V gene: TRBV7-7
J gene: TRBJ2-3
clone size: few
CDR3 protein: CASSPPSSDTQYF
CDR3 DNA: TGTGCTAGCAGCCCTCCCAGTTCGGATACGCAGTATTTT

D gene: TRBD2
V gene: TRBV7-3
J gene: TRBJ2-1
clone size: -
CDR3 protein: CASSPTPTSGPSYNEQFF
CDR3 DNA: TGTGCCAGCAGCCCGACCCCCACTAGCGGGCCTTCCTACAATGAGCAGTTCTTC

D gene: -
V gene: TRBV25-1
J gene: TRBJ1-2
clone size: few
CDR3 protein: CASSGQVDGYTF
CDR3 DNA: TGTGCCAGCTCTGGGCAGGTCGATGGCTACACCTTC

D gene: -
V gene: TRBV7-9
J gene: TRBJ2-3
clone size: few
CDR3 protein: CASSLWLDALTQYF
CDR3 DNA: TGTGCCAGCAGCTTATGGCTAGATGCTCTTACGCAGTATTTT

D gene: TRBD1
V gene: TRBV19
J gene: TRBJ2-1
clone size: few
CDR3 protein: CASSRNRQGWVEQFF
CDR3 DNA: TGTGCCAGTAGTAGGAACCGACAGGGTTGGGTCGAGCAGTTCTTC

D gene: -
V gene: TRBV29-1
J gene: TRBJ2-1
clone size: -
CDR3 protein: CSVEMFEFYNEQFF
CDR3 DNA: TGCAGCGTGGAGATGTTCGAATTTTACAATGAGCAGTTCTTC

D gene: TRBD1
V gene: TRBV7-2
J gene: TRBJ1-2
clone size: -
CDR3 protein: CASSLGTGSGYTF
CDR3 DNA: TGTGCCAGCAGCCTCGGGACAGGGAGCGGCTACACCTTC

D gene: TRBD2
V gene: TRBV11-2
J gene: TRBJ2-4
clone size: few
CDR3 protein: CASSSPLGGSIQYF
CDR3 DNA: TGTGCCAGCAGCTCCCCGCTCGGGGGGAGCATTCAGTACTTC